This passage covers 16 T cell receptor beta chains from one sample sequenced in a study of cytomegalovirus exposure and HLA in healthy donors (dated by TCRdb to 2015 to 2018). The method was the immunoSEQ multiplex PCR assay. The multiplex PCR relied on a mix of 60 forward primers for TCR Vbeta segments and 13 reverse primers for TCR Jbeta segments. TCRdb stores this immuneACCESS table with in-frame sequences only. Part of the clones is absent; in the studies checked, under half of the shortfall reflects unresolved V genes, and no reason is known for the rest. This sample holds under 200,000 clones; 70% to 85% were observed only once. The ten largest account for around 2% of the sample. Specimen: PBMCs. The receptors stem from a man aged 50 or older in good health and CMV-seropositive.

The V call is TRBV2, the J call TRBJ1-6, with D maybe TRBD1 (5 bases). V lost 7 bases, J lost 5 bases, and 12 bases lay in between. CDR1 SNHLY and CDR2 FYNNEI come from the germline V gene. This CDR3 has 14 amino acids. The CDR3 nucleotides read TGTGCCAGCACGCTCGCGGGGGATAATTCACCCCTCCACTTT. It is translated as CASTLAGDNSPLHF.

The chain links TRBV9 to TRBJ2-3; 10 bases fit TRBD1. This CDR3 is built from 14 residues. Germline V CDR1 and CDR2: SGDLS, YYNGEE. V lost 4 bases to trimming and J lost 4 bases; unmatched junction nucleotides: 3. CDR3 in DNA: TGTGCCAGCAGCCGACAGGGGGCAGCAGATACGCAGTATTTT. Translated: CASSRQGAADTQYF. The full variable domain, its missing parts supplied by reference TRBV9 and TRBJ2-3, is DSGVTQTPKHLITATGQRVTLRCSPRSGDLSVYWYQQSLDQGLQFLIQYYNGEERAKGNILERFSAQQFPDLHSELNLSSLELGDSALYFCASSRQGAADTQYFGPGTRLTVL.

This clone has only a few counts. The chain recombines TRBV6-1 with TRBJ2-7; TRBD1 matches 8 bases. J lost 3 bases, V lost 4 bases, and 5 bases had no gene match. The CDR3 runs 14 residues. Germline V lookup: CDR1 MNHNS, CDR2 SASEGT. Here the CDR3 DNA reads TGTGCCAGCAGTGGATGGACAGGGAGCTACGAGCAGTACTTC. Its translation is CASSGWTGSYEQYF.

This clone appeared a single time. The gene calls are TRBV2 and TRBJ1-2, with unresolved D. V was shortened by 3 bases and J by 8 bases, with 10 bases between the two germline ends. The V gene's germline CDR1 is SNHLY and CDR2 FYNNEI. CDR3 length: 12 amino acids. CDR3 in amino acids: CASSDYNLGYTF. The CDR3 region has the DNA TGTGCCAGCAGTGATTATAATTTAGGCTACACCTTC. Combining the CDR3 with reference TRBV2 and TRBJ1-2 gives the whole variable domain EPEVTQTPSHQVTQMGQEVILRCVPISNHLYFYWYRQILGQKVEFLVSFYNNEISEKSEIFDDQFSVERPDGSNFTLKIRSTKLEDSAMYFCASSDYNLGYTFGSGTRLTVV.

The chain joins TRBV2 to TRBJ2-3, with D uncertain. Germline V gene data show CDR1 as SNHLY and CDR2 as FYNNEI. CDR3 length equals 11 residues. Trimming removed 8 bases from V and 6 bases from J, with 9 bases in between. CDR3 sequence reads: CASLAGDTQYF. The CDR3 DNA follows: TGTGCCAGCCTCGCCGGGGATACGCAGTATTTT.

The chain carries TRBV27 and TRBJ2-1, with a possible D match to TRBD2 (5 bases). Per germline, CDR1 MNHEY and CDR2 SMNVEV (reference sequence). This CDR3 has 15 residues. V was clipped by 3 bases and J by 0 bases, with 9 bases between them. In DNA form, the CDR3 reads TGTGCCAGCAGTTTGGGAGTCAGCTCCTACAATGAGCAGTTCTTC. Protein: CASSLGVSSYNEQFF.

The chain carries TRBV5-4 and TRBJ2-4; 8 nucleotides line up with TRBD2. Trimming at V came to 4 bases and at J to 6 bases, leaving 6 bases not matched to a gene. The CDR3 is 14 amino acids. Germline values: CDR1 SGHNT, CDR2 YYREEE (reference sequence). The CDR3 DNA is TGTGCCAGCAGCACCGAGCGGGGGTTAAACATTCAGTACTTC. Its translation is CASSTERGLNIQYF.

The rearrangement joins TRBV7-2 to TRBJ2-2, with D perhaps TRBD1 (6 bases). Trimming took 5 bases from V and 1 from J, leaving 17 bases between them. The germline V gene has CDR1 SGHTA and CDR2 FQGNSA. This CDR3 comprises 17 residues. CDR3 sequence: CASSPGTTIRNTGELFF. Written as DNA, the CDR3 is TGTGCCAGCAGCCCTGGGACAACGATAAGGAACACCGGGGAGCTGTTTTTT. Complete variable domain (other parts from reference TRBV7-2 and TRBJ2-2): GAGVSQSPSNKVTEKGKDVELRCDPISGHTALYWYRQSLGQGLEFLIYFQGNSAPDKSGLPSDRFSAERTGGSVSTLTIQRTQQEDSAVYLCASSPGTTIRNTGELFFGEGSRLTVL.

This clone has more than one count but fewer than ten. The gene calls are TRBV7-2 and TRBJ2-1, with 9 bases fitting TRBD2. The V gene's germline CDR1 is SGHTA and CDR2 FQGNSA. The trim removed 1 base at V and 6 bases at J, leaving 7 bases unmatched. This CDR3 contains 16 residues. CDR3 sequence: CASSLGVAGGLNEQFF. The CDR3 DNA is TGTGCCAGCAGCTTAGGGGTTGCGGGGGGGCTCAATGAGCAGTTCTTC.

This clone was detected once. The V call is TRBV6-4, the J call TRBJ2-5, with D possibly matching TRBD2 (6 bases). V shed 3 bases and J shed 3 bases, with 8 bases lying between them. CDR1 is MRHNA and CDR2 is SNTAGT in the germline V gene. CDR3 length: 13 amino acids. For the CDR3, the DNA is TGTGCCAGCAGTGAGGGACTGGAAGAGACCCAGTACTTC. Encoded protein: CASSEGLEETQYF.

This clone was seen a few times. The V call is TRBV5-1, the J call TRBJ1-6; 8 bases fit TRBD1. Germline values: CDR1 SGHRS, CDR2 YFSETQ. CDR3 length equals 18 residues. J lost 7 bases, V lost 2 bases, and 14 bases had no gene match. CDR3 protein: CASSLYGQGYGGNSPLHF. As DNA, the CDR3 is TGCGCCAGCAGCTTATATGGACAGGGATACGGGGGAAATTCACCCCTCCACTTT.

CDR3 nucleotide sequence: TGCGCCAGCAGCCCCGGGACTCAGAACACTGAAGCTTTCTTT. Its translation: CASSPGTQNTEAFF. The chain is built from TRBV5-1 and TRBJ1-1, with a possible D match to TRBD1 (5 bases). With 4 bases removed from V and 1 base from J, the gap between germline ends came to 11 bases. The germline gives CDR1 SGHRS, CDR2 YFSETQ. This CDR3 region has 14 residues. The variable domain in full, completed from reference TRBV5-1 and TRBJ1-1, reads KAGVTQTPRYLIKTRGQQVTLSCSPISGHRSVSWYQQTPGQGLQFLFEYFSETQRNKGNFPGRFSGRQFSNSRSEMNVSTLELGDSALYLCASSPGTQNTEAFFGQGTRLTVV.

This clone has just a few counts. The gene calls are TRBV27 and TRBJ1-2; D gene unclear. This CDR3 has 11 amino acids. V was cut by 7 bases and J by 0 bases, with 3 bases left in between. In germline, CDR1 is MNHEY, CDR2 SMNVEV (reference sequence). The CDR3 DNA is TGTGCCAGCACTTCTAACTATGGCTACACCTTC. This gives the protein CASTSNYGYTF.

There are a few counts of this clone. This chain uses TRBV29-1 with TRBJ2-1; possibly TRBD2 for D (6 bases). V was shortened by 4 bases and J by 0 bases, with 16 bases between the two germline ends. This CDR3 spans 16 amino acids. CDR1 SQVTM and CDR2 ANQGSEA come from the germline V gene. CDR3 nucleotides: TGCAGCGTTGGAGGAGGAGGGGAGAGCTCCTACAATGAGCAGTTCTTC. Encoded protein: CSVGGGGESSYNEQFF.

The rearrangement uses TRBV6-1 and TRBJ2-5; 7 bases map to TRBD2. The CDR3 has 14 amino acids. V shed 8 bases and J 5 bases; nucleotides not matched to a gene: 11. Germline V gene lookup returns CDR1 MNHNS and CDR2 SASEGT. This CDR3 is CASSGGNLAETQYF. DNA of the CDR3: TGTGCCAGCTCGGGGGGTAACCTCGCCGAGACCCAGTACTTC.

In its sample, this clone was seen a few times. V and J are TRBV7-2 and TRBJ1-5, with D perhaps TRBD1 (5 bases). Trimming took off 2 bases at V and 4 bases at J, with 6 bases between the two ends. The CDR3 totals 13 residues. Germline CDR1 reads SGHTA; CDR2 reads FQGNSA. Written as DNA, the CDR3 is TGTGCCAGCAGCTTACAGGGTAATCAGCCCCAGCATTTT. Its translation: CASSLQGNQPQHF.